What follows are 5 T cell receptor beta chains derived from one specimen sequenced in a study of shared clonotypes between healthy human individuals. Assay used: immunoSEQ multiplex PCR; TCRdb lists only in-frame clones, some missing. There are under 2,500,000 clones in the sample; more than 90% occur only once, and roughly 0.13% lies in the top ten. Sequences were obtained from naive CD4+ T cells sorted from blood. The subset here: CD45RA+ positively selected. The source is a young man in good health.

V gene TRBV5-1 combines with J gene TRBJ2-7; perhaps D is TRBD1 or TRBD2 (5 bases each). Trimming left V 0 bases short and J 5 bases short, with 18 bases between. The CDR3 covers 16 residues. Germline V gives CDR1 SGHRS, CDR2 YFSETQ. The CDR3 DNA reads TGCGCCAGCAGCTTGGAATTTCAGGGTTACGGGAACGAGCAGTACTTC. Translated: CASSLEFQGYGNEQYF.

J is TRBJ1-6 and V is TRBV18, with no clear D. The CDR3 spans 17 residues. Trimming stripped 3 bases from V and 4 bases from J, with 16 bases between. CDR1 and CDR2 from the germline V gene are KGHSH and LQKENI. The chain's CDR3 is CASSPDLAMAYNSPLHF. CDR3 nucleotides: TGTGCCAGCTCACCGGATTTAGCCATGGCTTATAATTCACCCCTCCACTTT.

Notes on this clone: Within the sample, other DNA sequences also encode this same CDR3. For the CDR3, the DNA is TGTGCCAGCAGCCGGGACAGGGGACCCTACGAGCAGTACTTC. The encoded protein is CASSRDRGPYEQYF. The gene calls are TRBV7-2 and TRBJ2-7, with 10 bases that match TRBD1. Germline V gene lookup returns CDR1 SGHTA and CDR2 FQGNSA. CDR3 length: 14 residues. Trimming cost V 5 bases and J 2 bases; bases outside gene matches: 3.

The chain couples TRBV11-1 to TRBJ2-7, with D tentatively TRBD1 (5 bases). The CDR3 has 12 amino acids. V dropped 2 bases and J dropped 5 bases, with 7 bases sitting between them. In germline, CDR1 is SGHAT, CDR2 FQDESV (reference sequence). In nucleotides, the CDR3 is TGTGCCAGCAGCTTACAGGGTAACGAGCAGTACTTC. This translates into CASSLQGNEQYF.

A single count supports this clone. The chain is built from TRBV10-1 and TRBJ2-1, with D possibly being TRBD1 (7 bases). CDR1 and CDR2 (germline): WNHNN, SYGVQD (reference sequence). The CDR3 runs 15 residues. The V gene lost 0 bases and the J gene lost 5 bases, with 11 bases spanning the gap. The CDR3 sequence: CASSESARGDNEQFF. The CDR3 DNA is TGCGCCAGCAGTGAGTCGGCCAGGGGGGACAATGAGCAGTTCTTC.